Listed below are T cell receptor beta chains from one sample, sequenced in a study of blood T cell repertoires in COVID-19. Libraries were prepared by immunoSEQ multiplex PCR; TCRdb keeps only in-frame clonotypes and omits some of them. The data contain almost 95,000 clones, about 86% of them singletons. The source material was peripheral blood. The receptors come from a man aged 55 to 70 with acute or convalescent COVID-19. The conserved cysteine and the conserved F or W are not part of the CDR3 here. Part of the rows lack a size; the others show once, few, many or a class for expanded clones.

>TRBJ2-7|TRBV7-3|NA
ASSPSAGPYEQY
>TRBJ2-3|TRBV5-1|NA
ASQYASGRSDTQY
>TRBJ2-3|TRBV6-6|NA
ASSLTDRVADTQY
>TRBJ2-7|TRBV10-3|once
AIRDISAYEQY
>TRBJ1-2|TRBV6-2/TRBV6-3|NA
ASSTRQGYGYT
>TRBJ2-1|TRBV28|NA
ASSLGSSYNEQF
>TRBJ1-1|TRBV5-1|NA
ASSGAPDSRNTEAF
>TRBJ1-2|TRBV30|NA
AWSPSAGGYT
>TRBJ1-4|TRBV30|NA
AWSVGGGKNEKLF
>TRBJ1-1|TRBV11-2|NA
ASSFRSSSTEAF
>TRBJ2-1|TRBV3-1/TRBV3-2|NA
ASSQDRTGWNNEQF
>TRBJ2-3|TRBV19|NA
ASSSLPLAGGTDTQY
>TRBJ1-1|TRBV5-6|NA
ASSWGGEAF
>TRBJ1-2|TRBV12-3/TRBV12-4|few
ASSLGGLGGYT
>TRBJ1-1|TRBV20-1|NA
SAIVVAEAF
>TRBJ1-2|TRBV12-3/TRBV12-4|few
ATRPEGFYGYT
>TRBJ1-1|TRBV21-1|NA
ASSKESTGMNTEAF
>TRBJ2-3|TRBV6-5|NA
ASSYREGHRTQY
>TRBJ1-2|TRBV19|NA
ASSSGQGATDYGYT
>TRBJ1-2|TRBV7-8|few
ASSPTQGWDYGYT
>TRBJ1-6|TRBV27|NA
ASSLSMTAYNSPLH
>TRBJ1-5|TRBV6-5|NA
ASSRTASNQPQH
>TRBJ1-4|TRBV30|few
AWSVGGTEKLF
>TRBJ1-4|TRBV5-1|NA
ASRTGPNEKLF
>TRBJ1-2|TRBV5-1|NA
ASSPTDRGPSYGYT
>TRBJ1-2|TRBV5-1|once
ASSLAPTGETYGYT
>TRBJ1-2|TRBV20-1|NA
SAPDRGYT
>TRBJ2-3|TRBV27|NA
ASSLRGVTDTQY
>TRBJ1-1|TRBV6-5|once
ASRTAIMNTEAF
>TRBJ1-4|TRBV5-1|NA
ASSLTGVATNEKLF
>TRBJ1-6|TRBV10-2|once
ASSETPSSYNSPLH
>TRBJ1-1|TRBV30|NA
AWSVGARNTEAF